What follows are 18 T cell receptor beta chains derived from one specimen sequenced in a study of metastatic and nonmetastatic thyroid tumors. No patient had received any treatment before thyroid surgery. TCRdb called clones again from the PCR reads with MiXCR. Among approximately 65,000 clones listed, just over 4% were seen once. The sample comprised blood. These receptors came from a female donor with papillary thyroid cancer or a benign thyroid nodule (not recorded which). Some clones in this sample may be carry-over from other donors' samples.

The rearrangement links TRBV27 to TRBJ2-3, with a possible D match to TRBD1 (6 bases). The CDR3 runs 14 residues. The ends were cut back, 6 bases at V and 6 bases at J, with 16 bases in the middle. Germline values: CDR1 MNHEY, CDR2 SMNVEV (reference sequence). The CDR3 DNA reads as TGTGCCAGCAGCCTAACAGGGTTCAGCGATACGCAGTATTTT. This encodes CASSLTGFSDTQYF.

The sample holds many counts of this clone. In DNA form, the CDR3 reads TGTGCCAGCAGGAGGCAACCGAACACTGAAGCTTTCTTT. It yields the protein CASRRQPNTEAFF. The chain carries TRBV6-1 and TRBJ1-1, with D unclear. The CDR3 has 13 amino acids. V was pared by 6 bases and J by 1 base, with 9 bases between. The germline V gene has CDR1 MNHNS and CDR2 SASEGT.

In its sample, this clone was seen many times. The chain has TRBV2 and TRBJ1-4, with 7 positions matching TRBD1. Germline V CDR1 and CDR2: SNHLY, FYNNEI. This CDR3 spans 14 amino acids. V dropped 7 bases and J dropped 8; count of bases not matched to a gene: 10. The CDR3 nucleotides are TGTGCCAGCACCCTAAGACAGGGATTGGAAAAACTGTTTTTT. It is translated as CASTLRQGLEKLFF.

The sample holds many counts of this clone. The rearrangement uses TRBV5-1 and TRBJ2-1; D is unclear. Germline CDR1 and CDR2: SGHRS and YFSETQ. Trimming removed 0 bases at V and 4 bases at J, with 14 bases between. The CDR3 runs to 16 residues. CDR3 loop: CASSLAASSGYNEQFF. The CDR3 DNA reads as TGCGCCAGCAGCTTGGCGGCCTCCTCTGGGTACAATGAGCAGTTCTTC. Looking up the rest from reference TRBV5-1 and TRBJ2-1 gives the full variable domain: KAGVTQTPRYLIKTRGQQVTLSCSPISGHRSVSWYQQTPGQGLQFLFEYFSETQRNKGNFPGRFSGRQFSNSRSEMNVSTLELGDSALYLCASSLAASSGYNEQFFGPGTRLTVL.

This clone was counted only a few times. The CDR3 here is CASSLEGYEQYF. The CDR3 DNA follows: TGTGCCAGCAGTTTAGAGGGTTACGAGCAGTACTTC. The V gene is TRBV6-4, the J gene TRBJ2-7, with a tentative D call TRBD2 (5 bases). The V and J ends lost 5 bases and 4 bases respectively, with 9 bases between them. Per germline, CDR1 MRHNA and CDR2 SNTAGT. This CDR3 comprises 12 residues.

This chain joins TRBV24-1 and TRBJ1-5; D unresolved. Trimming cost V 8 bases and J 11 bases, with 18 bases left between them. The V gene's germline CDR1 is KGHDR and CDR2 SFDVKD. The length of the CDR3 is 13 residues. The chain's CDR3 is CATTSGPSRSQHF. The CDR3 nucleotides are TGTGCCACCACTTCAGGTCCCAGTCGGTCCCAGCATTTT.

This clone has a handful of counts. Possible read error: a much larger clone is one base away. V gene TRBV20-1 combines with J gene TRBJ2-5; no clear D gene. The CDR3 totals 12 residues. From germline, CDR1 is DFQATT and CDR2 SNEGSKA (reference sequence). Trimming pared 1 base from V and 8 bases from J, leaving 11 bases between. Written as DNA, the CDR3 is TGCAGTGCTAGAGCAACTGGTCATACCCAGTACTTC. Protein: CSARATGHTQYF.

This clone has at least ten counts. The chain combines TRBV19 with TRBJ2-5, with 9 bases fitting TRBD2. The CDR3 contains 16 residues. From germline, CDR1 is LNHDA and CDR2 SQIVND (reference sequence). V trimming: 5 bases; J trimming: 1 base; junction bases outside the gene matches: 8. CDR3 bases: TGTGCCAGTAGTCTCCTTGGGACTAGCATCCAAGAGACCCAGTACTTC. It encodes CASSLLGTSIQETQYF.

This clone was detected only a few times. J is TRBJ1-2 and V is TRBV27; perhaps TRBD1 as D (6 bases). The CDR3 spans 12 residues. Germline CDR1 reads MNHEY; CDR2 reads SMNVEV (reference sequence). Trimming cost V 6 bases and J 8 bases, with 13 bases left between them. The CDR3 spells CASSSTGRGYTF. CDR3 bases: TGTGCCAGCAGCTCTACAGGGCGAGGCTACACCTTC.

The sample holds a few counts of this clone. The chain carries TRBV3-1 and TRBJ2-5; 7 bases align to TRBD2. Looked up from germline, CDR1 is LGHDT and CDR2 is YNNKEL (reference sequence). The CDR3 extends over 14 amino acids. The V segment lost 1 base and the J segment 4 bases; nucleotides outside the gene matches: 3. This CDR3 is CASSQGGGRETQYF. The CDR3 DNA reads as TGTGCCAGCAGCCAAGGCGGCGGGAGAGAGACCCAGTACTTC.

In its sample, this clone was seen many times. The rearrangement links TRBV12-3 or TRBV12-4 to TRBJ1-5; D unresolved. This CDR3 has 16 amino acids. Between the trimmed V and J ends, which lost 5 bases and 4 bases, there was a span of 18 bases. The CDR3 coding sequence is TGTGCCAGCAGTGCTGGTTTCGGCAGGCGTAATCAGCCCCAGCATTTT. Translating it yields CASSAGFGRRNQPQHF.

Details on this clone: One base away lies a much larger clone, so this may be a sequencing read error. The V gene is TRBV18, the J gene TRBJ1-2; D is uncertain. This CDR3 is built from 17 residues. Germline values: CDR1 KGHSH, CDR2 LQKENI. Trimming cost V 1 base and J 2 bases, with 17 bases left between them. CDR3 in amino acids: CASSPLYEGYVNYGYTF. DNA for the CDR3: TGTGCCAGCTCACCACTTTACGAGGGTTATGTGAACTATGGCTACACCTTC.

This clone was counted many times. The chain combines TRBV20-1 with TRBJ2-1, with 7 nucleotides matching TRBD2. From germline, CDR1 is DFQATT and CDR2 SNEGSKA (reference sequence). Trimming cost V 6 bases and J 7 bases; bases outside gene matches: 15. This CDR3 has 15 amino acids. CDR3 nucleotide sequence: TGCAGTGCCCCCCCCACTAGCGTGAAATCAAATGAGCAGTTCTTC. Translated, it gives CSAPPTSVKSNEQFF.

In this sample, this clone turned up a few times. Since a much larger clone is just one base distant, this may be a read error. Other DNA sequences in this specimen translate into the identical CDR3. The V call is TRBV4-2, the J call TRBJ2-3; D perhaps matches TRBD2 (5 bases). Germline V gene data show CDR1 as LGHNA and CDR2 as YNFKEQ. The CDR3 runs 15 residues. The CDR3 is CASSQEAARTDTQYF. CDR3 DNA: TGTGCCAGCAGCCAAGAAGCGGCCCGCACAGATACTCAGTATTTT.

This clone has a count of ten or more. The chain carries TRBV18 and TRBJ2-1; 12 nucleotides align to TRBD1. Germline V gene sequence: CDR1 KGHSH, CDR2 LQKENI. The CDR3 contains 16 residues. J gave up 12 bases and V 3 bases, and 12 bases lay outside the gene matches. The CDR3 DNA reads TGTGCCAGCTCACCGGGACAGGGGGCTAGCGGGTCCCTGCAGTTCTTC. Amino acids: CASSPGQGASGSLQFF.

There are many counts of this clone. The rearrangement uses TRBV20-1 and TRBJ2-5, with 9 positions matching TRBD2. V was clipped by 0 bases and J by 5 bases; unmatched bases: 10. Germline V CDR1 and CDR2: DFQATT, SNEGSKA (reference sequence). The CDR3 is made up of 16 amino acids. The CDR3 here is CSARDRIAGEWETQYF. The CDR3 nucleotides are TGCAGTGCTAGAGATCGGATAGCGGGAGAATGGGAGACCCAGTACTTC.

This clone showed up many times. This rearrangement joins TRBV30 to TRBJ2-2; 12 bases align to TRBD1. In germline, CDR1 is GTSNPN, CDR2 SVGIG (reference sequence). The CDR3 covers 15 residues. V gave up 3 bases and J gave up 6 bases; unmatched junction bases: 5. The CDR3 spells CAWSPGTGGAGELFF. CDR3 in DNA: TGTGCCTGGAGCCCCGGGACAGGGGGCGCCGGGGAGCTGTTTTTT.

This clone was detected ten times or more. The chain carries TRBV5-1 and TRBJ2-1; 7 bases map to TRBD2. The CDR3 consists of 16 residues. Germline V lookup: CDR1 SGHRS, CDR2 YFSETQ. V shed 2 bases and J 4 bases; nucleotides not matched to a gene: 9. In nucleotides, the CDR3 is TGCGCCAGCAGCTTTTCAGCGGGACCAAAGTACAATGAGCAGTTCTTC. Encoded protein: CASSFSAGPKYNEQFF.